This T cell receptor beta chain comes out of a study of blood T cells in healthy people across ages. CDR1 and CDR2 from the germline V gene are SGHTA and FQGNSA. The CDR3 consists of 14 residues. Trimming pared 5 bases from V and 6 bases from J, leaving 13 bases between. The use of a sample-barcoded 5' primer and a J-beta primer mix characterized a second PCR of roughly 7 to 11 cycles. Per-sample output comprised a minimum of 2.5 million paired-end reads containing CDR3. Each CDR3 protein gets one entry after TCRdb re-called the 5' RACE reads with MiXCR. The sample carries around 400,000 distinct CDR3 sequences, 45% to 65% recorded once.

The chain is built from TRBV7-2 and TRBJ1-4, with no clear D. The source is a man aged 55 to 70 in good health. What was sequenced was blood. CDR3 nucleotides: TGTGCCAGCAGCCGAGGCCCACTAGATGAAAAACTGTTTTTT. Translation gives CASSRGPLDEKLFF.